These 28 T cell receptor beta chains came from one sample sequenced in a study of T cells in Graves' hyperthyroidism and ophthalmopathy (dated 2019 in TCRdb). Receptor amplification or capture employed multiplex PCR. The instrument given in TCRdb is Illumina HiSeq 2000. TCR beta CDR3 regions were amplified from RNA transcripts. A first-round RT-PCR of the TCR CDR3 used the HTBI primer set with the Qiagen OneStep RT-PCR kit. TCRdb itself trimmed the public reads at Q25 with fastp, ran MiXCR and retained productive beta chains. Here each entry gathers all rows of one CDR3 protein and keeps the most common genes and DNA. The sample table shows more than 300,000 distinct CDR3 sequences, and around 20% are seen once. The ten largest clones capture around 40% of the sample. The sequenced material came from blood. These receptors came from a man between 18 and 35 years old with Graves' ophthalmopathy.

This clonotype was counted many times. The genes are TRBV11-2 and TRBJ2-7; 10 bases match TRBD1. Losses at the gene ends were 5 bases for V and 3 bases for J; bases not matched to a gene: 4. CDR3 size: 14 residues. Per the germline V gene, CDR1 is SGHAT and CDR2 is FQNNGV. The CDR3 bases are TGTGCCAGCAGCACCGGGACAGGGGACTACGAGCAGTACTTC. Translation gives CASSTGTGDYEQYF.

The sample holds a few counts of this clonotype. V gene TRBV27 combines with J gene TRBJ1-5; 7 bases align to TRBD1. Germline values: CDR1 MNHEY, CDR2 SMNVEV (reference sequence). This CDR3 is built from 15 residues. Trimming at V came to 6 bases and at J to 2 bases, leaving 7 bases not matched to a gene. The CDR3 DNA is TGTGCCAGCAGGTCAGGGGGGAGGCGCAATCAGCCCCAGCATTTT. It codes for CASRSGGRRNQPQHF.

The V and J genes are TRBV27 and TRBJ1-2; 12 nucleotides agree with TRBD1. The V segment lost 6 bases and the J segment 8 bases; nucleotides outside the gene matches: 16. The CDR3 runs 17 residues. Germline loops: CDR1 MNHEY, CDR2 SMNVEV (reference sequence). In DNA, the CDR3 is TGTGCCAGCAGGTCCGGGACAGGGGGCGCGTCGGTTTTAGGCTACACCTTC. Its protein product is CASRSGTGGASVLGYTF.

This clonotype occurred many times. The CDR3 DNA follows: TGTGCCAGCAGCGTAGGGTATGGCTACACCTTC. Translated: CASSVGYGYTF. V is TRBV9 and J is TRBJ1-2; D gene ambiguous. This CDR3 has 11 amino acids. Germline V gene sequence: CDR1 SGDLS, CDR2 YYNGEE. Trimming took 0 bases from V and 5 from J, leaving 2 bases between them.

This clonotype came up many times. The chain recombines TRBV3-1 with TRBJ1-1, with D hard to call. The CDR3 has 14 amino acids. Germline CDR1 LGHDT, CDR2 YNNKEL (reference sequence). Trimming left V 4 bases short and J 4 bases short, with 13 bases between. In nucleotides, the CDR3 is TGTGCCAGCAGCCCCCTCGGGGTAAGCACTGAAGCTTTCTTT. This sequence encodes CASSPLGVSTEAFF.

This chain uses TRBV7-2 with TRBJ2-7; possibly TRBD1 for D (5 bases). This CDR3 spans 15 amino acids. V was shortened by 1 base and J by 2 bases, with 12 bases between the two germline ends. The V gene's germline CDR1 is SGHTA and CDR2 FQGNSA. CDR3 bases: TGTGCCAGCAGCTTAGTTAGGACATCGACCTACGAGCAGTACTTC. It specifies CASSLVRTSTYEQYF.

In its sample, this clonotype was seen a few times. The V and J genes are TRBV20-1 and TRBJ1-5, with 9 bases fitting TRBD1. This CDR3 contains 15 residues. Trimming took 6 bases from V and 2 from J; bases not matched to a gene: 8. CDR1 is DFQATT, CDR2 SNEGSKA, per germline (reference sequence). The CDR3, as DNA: TGCAGTGCCACCGCCCGGACAGGGGGCAATCAGCCCCAGCATTTT. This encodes CSATARTGGNQPQHF.

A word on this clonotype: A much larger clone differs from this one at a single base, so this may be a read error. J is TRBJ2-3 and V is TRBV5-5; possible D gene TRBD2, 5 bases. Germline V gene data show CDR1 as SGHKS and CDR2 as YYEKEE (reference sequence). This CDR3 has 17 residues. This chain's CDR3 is CAGSFRDTLGLTDTQYF. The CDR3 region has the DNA TGTGCCGGCAGCTTCCGGGATACACTCGGGCTCACAGATACGCAGTATTTT.

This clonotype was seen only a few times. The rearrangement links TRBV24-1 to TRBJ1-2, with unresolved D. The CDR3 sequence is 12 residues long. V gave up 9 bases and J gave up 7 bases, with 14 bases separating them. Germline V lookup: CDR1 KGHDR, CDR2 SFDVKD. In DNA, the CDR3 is TGTGCCACCGGGGAGGGAAAGAGTGGCTACACCTTC. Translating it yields CATGEGKSGYTF.

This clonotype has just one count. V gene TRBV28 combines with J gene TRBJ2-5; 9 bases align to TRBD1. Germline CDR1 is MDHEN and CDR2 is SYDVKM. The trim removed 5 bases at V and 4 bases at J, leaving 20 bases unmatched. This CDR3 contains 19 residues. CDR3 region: CASSRPPRQGGRSGETQYF. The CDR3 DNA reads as TGTGCCAGCAGTCGCCCACCGCGACAGGGGGGGCGTTCCGGAGAGACCCAGTACTTC.

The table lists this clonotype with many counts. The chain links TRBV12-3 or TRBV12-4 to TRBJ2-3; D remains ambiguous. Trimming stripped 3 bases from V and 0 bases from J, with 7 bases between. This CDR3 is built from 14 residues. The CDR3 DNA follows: TGTGCCAGCAGTTTTACCCCTAGCACAGATACGCAGTATTTT. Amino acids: CASSFTPSTDTQYF.

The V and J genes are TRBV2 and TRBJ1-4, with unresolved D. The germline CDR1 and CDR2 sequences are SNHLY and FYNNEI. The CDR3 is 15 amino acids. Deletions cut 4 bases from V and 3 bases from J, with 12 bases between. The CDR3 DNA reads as TGTGCCAGCAGTGCGGGATTGGGGTCTAATGAAAAACTGTTTTTT. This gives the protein CASSAGLGSNEKLFF.

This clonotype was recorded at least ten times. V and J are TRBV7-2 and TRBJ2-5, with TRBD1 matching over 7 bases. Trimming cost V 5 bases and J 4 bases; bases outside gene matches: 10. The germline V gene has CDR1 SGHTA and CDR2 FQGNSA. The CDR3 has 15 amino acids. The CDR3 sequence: CASSVWGQWGETQYF. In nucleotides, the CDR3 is TGTGCCAGCAGCGTATGGGGACAGTGGGGAGAGACCCAGTACTTC. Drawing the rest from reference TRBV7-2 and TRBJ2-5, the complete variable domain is GAGVSQSPSNKVTEKGKDVELRCDPISGHTALYWYRQSLGQGLEFLIYFQGNSAPDKSGLPSDRFSAERTGGSVSTLTIQRTQQEDSAVYLCASSVWGQWGETQYFGPGTRLLVL.

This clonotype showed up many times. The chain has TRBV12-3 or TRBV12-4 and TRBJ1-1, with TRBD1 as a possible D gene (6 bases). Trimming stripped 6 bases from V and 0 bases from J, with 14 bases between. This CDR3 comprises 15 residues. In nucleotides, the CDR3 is TGTGCCAGCAGACCCTCTGGACAGATGAACACTGAAGCTTTCTTT. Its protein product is CASRPSGQMNTEAFF.

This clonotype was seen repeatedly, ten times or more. This CDR3 reads CASSGLPGQRFGNTEAFF. DNA for the CDR3: TGTGCCAGCAGCGGACTCCCGGGACAGCGTTTCGGGAACACTGAAGCTTTCTTT. The chain joins TRBV14 to TRBJ1-1, with 7 bases matching TRBD1. Germline CDR1 and CDR2: SGHDN and FVKESK. Unmatched junction bases numbered 16, after V lost 5 bases and J lost 1 base. The CDR3 has 18 amino acids.

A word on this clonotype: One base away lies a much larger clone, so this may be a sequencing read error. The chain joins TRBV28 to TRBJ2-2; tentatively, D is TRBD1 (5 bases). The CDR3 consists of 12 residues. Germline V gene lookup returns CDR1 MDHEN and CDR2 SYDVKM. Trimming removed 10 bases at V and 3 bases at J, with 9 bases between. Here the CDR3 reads CATRVDTGELFF. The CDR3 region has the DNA TGTGCCACCAGGGTCGACACCGGGGAGCTGTTTTTT. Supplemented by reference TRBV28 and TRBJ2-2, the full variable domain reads DVKVTQSSRYLVKRTGEKVFLECVQDMDHENMFWYRQDPGLGLRLIYFSYDVKMKEKGDIPEGYSVSREKKERFSLILESASTNQTSMYLCATRVDTGELFFGEGSRLTVL.

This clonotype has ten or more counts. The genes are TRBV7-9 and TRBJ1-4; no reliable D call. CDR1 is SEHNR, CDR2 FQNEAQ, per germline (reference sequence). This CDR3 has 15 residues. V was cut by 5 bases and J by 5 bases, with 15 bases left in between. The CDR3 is CASSPTPLANEKLFF. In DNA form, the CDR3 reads TGTGCCAGCAGCCCTACACCCTTGGCCAATGAAAAACTGTTTTTT. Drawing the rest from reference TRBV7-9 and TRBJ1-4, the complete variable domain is DTGVSQNPRHKITKRGQNVTFRCDPISEHNRLYWYRQTLGQGPEFLTYFQNEAQLEKSRLLSDRFSAERPKGSFSTLEIQRTEQGDSAMYLCASSPTPLANEKLFFGSGTQLSVL.

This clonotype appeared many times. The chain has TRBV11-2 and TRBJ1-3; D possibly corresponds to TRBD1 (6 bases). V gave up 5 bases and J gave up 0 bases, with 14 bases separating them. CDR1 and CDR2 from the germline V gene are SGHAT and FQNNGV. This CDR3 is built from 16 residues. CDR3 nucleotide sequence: TGTGCCAGCAGCAAGGACAGCCGTCTCTCTGGAAACACCATATATTTT. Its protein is CASSKDSRLSGNTIYF.

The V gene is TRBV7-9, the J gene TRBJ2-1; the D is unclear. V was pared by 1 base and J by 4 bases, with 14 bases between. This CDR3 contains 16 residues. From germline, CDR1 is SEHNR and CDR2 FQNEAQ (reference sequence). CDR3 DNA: TGTGCCAGCAGCTTAGTCCTCCCTCCCCCTTACAATGAGCAGTTCTTC. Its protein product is CASSLVLPPPYNEQFF. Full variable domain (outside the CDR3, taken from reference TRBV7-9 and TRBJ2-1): DTGVSQNPRHKITKRGQNVTFRCDPISEHNRLYWYRQTLGQGPEFLTYFQNEAQLEKSRLLSDRFSAERPKGSFSTLEIQRTEQGDSAMYLCASSLVLPPPYNEQFFGPGTRLTVL.

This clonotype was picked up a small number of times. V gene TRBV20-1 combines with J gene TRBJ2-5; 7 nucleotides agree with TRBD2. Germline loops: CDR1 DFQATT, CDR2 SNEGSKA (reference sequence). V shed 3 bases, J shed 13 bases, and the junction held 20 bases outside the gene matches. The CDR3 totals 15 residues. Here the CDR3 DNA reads TGCAGTGCTAGGGATTCAATCGCGACTAGCCTCTCCGTGTACTTC. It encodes CSARDSIATSLSVYF.

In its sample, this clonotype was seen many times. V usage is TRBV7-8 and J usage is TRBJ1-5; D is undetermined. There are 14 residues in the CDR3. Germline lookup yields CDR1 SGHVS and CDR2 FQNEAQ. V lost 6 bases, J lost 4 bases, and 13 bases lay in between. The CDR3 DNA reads TGTGCCAGCAGTTCCGACACACCTAATCAGCCCCAGCATTTT. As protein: CASSSDTPNQPQHF. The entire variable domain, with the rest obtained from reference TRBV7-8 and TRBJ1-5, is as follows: GAGVSQSPRYKVAKRGQDVALRCDPISGHVSLFWYQQALGQGPEFLTYFQNEAQLDKSGLPSDRFFAERPEGSVSTLKIQRTQQEDSAVYLCASSSDTPNQPQHFGDGTRLSIL.

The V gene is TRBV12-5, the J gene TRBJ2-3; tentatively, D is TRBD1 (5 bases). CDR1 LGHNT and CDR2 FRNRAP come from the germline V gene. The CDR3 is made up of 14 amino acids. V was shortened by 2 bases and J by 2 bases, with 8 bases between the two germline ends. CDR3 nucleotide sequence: TGTGCTAGTGGTTTGCAGGGAAACACAGATACGCAGTATTTT. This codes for CASGLQGNTDTQYF.

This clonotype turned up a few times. CDR3 bases: TGTGCCAGCTGGACGGAGTTCTCCGGCACTAATGAAAAACTGTTTTTT. Amino acid sequence: CASWTEFSGTNEKLFF. The chain uses TRBV6-1 and TRBJ1-4; no firm D call. The CDR3 length is 16 residues. V was pared by 8 bases and J by 2 bases, with 18 bases between. CDR1 is MNHNS and CDR2 is SASEGT in the germline V gene.

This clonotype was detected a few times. The CDR3 reads CASSRPTLTLSTDTQYF. The CDR3 nucleotides are TGTGCCAGCAGCCGTCCTACCTTAACATTAAGCACAGATACGCAGTATTTT. This chain connects TRBV7-8 to TRBJ2-3; D remains unclear. Trimming removed 5 bases from V and 0 bases from J, with 18 bases in between. CDR3 size: 17 residues. In germline, CDR1 is SGHVS, CDR2 FQNEAQ.

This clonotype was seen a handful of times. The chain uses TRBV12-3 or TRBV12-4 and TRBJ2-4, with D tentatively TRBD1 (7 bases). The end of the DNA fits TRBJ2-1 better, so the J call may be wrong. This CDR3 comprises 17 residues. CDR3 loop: CASSFSPSGQGGNIQFF. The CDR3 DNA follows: TGTGCCAGCAGTTTCTCCCCCAGCGGGCAGGGGGGAAACATTCAGTTCTTC.

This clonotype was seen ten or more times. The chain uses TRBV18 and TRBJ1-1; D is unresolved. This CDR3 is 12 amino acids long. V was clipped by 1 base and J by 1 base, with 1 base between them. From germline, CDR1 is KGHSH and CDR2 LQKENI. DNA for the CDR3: TGTGCCAGCTCACCACGGAACACTGAAGCTTTCTTT. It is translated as CASSPRNTEAFF.

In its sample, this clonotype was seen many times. CDR3 coding DNA: TGCGCCAGCAGCTTAGACATCGGGGAGCCCCAGCATTTT. Its protein is CASSLDIGEPQHF. The chain has TRBV5-1 and TRBJ1-5; D not resolved. The V end was cut by 2 bases, the J end by 8 bases, with 11 bases between. Germline-derived CDR1 and CDR2 are SGHRS and YFSETQ. The CDR3 has 13 amino acids.

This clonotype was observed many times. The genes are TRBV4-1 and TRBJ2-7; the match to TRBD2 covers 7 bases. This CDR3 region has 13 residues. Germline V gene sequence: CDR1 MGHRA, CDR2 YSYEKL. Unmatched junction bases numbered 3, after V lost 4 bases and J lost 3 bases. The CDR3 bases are TGCGCCAGCAGCCCCTGGGGGGGCTACGAGCAGTACTTC. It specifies CASSPWGGYEQYF.